The 21 T cell receptor beta chains in this list originate from one sample, sequenced in a study of T-cell memory formation after mild COVID-19. One entry per CDR3 protein results from TCRdb running MiXCR on the 5' RACE reads. The sample carries 250,000 to 300,000 distinct CDR3 sequences, more than 15% recorded once. Sequencing was done on a sample of PBMCs or a T cell subset sorted from them (not recorded which). These receptors were taken from a man between 18 and 29 years old who had mild COVID-19 (a few samples of this study predate the infection). Cell type and time point are not known.

The rearrangement links TRBV7-2 to TRBJ1-5, with D hard to call. The CDR3 extends over 14 amino acids. Germline CDR1 is SGHTA and CDR2 is FQGNSA. Between the trimmed V and J ends, which lost 5 bases and 8 bases, there was a span of 16 bases. The CDR3 region is CASSPEGGLEPQHF. The CDR3 region has the DNA TGTGCCAGCAGCCCTGAGGGAGGGCTTGAGCCCCAGCATTTT.

The J gene is TRBJ2-5, the V gene TRBV7-9; D call uncertain. Germline values: CDR1 SEHNR, CDR2 FQNEAQ (reference sequence). The CDR3 sequence is 15 residues long. V was pared by 0 bases and J by 2 bases, with 10 bases between. The CDR3 sequence: CASSLAARAQETQYF. DNA for the CDR3: TGTGCCAGCAGCTTAGCGGCGCGCGCACAAGAGACCCAGTACTTC.

CDR3 loop: CASSQEGSGGRNEQFF. CDR3 coding DNA: TGCGCCAGCAGCCAAGAGGGTAGCGGGGGGAGAAATGAGCAGTTCTTC. The gene calls are TRBV4-1 and TRBJ2-1, with 10 positions matching TRBD2. The germline gives CDR1 MGHRA, CDR2 YSYEKL. The junction had 6 bases not matched to a gene; V was cut back by 0 bases and J by 7 bases. The CDR3 is made up of 16 amino acids.

The CDR3: CASTGQSADEQYV. The CDR3 DNA follows: TGTGCCAGCACGGGACAGTCGGCGGACGAGCAGTACGTC. The rearrangement uses TRBV28 and TRBJ2-7; 7 bases are a match to TRBD1. The CDR3 consists of 13 residues. J was trimmed by 5 bases and V by 7 bases; bases with no gene match: 8. CDR1 and CDR2 from the germline V gene are MDHEN and SYDVKM.

The chain recombines TRBV5-5 with TRBJ2-3; no reliable D call. CDR1 SGHKS and CDR2 YYEKEE come from the germline V gene (reference sequence). This CDR3 comprises 12 residues. V was trimmed by 6 bases and J by 5 bases, leaving 10 bases between them. CDR3 amino acids: CASILPGDTQYF. DNA of the CDR3: TGTGCCAGCATCCTACCGGGAGATACGCAGTATTTT. Supplemented by reference TRBV5-5 and TRBJ2-3, the full variable domain reads DAGVTQSPTHLIKTRGQQVTLRCSPISGHKSVSWYQQVLGQGPQFIFQYYEKEERGRGNFPDRFSARQFPNYSSELNVNALLLGDSALYLCASILPGDTQYFGPGTRLTVL.

This clonotype was found a few times. The rearrangement uses TRBV5-6 and TRBJ2-4; D possibly uses TRBD1 or TRBD2 (6 bases each). CDR3 size: 17 residues. CDR1 and CDR2 (germline): SGHDT, YYEEEE. V gave up 5 bases and J gave up 0 bases, with 18 bases separating them. The CDR3 DNA follows: TGTGCCAGCAGTTTACTTCGGGGGCAAATAGCCAAAAACATTCAGTACTTC. It specifies CASSLLRGQIAKNIQYF.

V is TRBV5-4 and J is TRBJ2-1; either TRBD1 or TRBD2 may fit D (5 bases each). Trimming stripped 3 bases from V and 8 bases from J, with 9 bases between. The CDR3 extends over 12 amino acids. CDR1 and CDR2 from the germline V gene are SGHNT and YYREEE (reference sequence). The CDR3 nucleotides are TGTGCCAGCAGCTGGGGGATGGATGAGCAGTTCTTC. Translating gives CASSWGMDEQFF.

The chain has TRBV5-5 and TRBJ1-6; D not resolved. CDR3 size: 13 residues. CDR1 and CDR2 from the germline V gene are SGHKS and YYEKEE (reference sequence). Trimming pared 7 bases from V and 10 bases from J, leaving 15 bases between. The CDR3 nucleotides are TGTGCCAGCTCTTGGAGGCTGGCGTCACCCCTCCACTTT. Amino acid sequence: CASSWRLASPLHF.

This clonotype was seen more than once but under ten times. The V gene is TRBV2, the J gene TRBJ1-1; D remains unclear. CDR1 and CDR2 (germline): SNHLY, FYNNEI. The V end was cut by 7 bases, the J end by 1 base, with 13 bases between. The CDR3 length is 14 residues. CDR3 sequence (DNA): TGTGCCAGCAAAGGGCCGGGAAGGAACACTGAAGCTTTCTTT. This codes for CASKGPGRNTEAFF.

This clonotype was picked up a small number of times. J is TRBJ2-5 and V is TRBV4-3; 9 bases map to TRBD1. Trimming at V came to 0 bases and at J to 5 bases, leaving 4 bases not matched to a gene. The CDR3 extends over 15 amino acids. Germline V gives CDR1 LGHNA, CDR2 YSLEER. The CDR3 protein is CASSQERTGVETQYF. The CDR3, as DNA: TGCGCCAGCAGCCAAGAGCGGACAGGGGTCGAGACCCAGTACTTC.

The rearrangement uses TRBV24-1 and TRBJ2-1; 9 bases fit TRBD1. The junction had 7 bases not matched to a gene; V was cut back by 7 bases and J by 4 bases. Looked up from germline, CDR1 is KGHDR and CDR2 is SFDVKD. The CDR3 length is 15 residues. CDR3 protein: CATRPGTGSYNEQFF. CDR3 in DNA: TGTGCCACCAGGCCCGGGACAGGGTCGTACAATGAGCAGTTCTTC.

This clonotype occurred a few times. This rearrangement joins TRBV5-6 to TRBJ1-2; TRBD1 aligns across 10 bases. The CDR3 contains 16 residues. Germline V CDR1 and CDR2: SGHDT, YYEEEE. V dropped 5 bases and J dropped 8; count of bases not matched to a gene: 15. CDR3 sequence reads: CASRPTGTGVPRGYTF. CDR3 sequence (DNA): TGTGCCAGCAGGCCTACCGGGACAGGGGTCCCTAGGGGCTACACCTTC.

The chain joins TRBV6-1 to TRBJ2-1, with D perhaps matching TRBD2 (5 bases). The CDR3 loop spans 15 amino acids. Trimming shortened V by 9 bases and J by 7 bases, and 22 bases separated the two germline ends. Looked up from germline, CDR1 is MNHNS and CDR2 is SASEGT. The CDR3: CASVGRVHLVNEQFF. The CDR3 nucleotides read TGTGCCAGTGTAGGGCGGGTCCATCTCGTAAATGAGCAGTTCTTC.

The chain carries TRBV15 and TRBJ1-1, with D possibly matching TRBD1 (6 bases). Trimming removed 1 base at V and 4 bases at J, with 13 bases between. Per the germline V gene, CDR1 is LNHNV and CDR2 is YYDKDF (reference sequence). This CDR3 has 15 amino acids. This CDR3 reads CATSRGGAGSTEAFF. The CDR3 nucleotides are TGTGCCACCAGCAGAGGGGGGGCTGGGTCCACTGAAGCTTTCTTT.

This rearrangement joins TRBV7-2 to TRBJ2-7; the D gene is possibly TRBD1 (5 bases). Germline CDR1 and CDR2: SGHTA and FQGNSA. The CDR3 loop spans 13 amino acids. V lost 3 bases to trimming and J lost 4 bases, with 10 bases between them. CDR3 DNA sequence: TGTGCCAGCAGCTTGCACCAGGGTTACGAGCAGTACGTC. Translating it yields CASSLHQGYEQYV.

This clonotype was seen at least ten times. The chain has TRBV4-1 and TRBJ2-3, with no clear D. V was shortened by 0 bases and J by 0 bases, with 10 bases between the two germline ends. Germline CDR1 is MGHRA and CDR2 is YSYEKL. The CDR3 spans 16 residues. Here the CDR3 reads CASSQESRPSTDTQYF. In DNA, the CDR3 is TGCGCCAGCAGCCAAGAGTCCAGGCCTAGCACAGATACGCAGTATTTT.

In its sample, this clonotype was seen a few times. The chain is built from TRBV3-1 and TRBJ2-7; 7 bases fit TRBD1. The CDR3 consists of 15 residues. V gave up 4 bases and J gave up 6 bases; unmatched junction bases: 12. Germline CDR1 and CDR2: LGHDT and YNNKEL (reference sequence). CDR3 nucleotide sequence: TGTGCCAGCAGCCCCGACAGGGTGCGTTCAGCCGAGCAGTACGTC. Translated: CASSPDRVRSAEQYV.

This clonotype was detected only a few times. The CDR3 bases are TGTGCCAGCAGCTTGTCTATGGGACCTCAGCCCCAGCATTTT. Protein: CASSLSMGPQPQHF. This chain uses TRBV5-5 with TRBJ1-5; tentative D call: TRBD1 (5 bases). This CDR3 spans 14 amino acids. Germline CDR1 SGHKS, CDR2 YYEKEE (reference sequence). V dropped 1 base and J dropped 6 bases, with 11 bases sitting between them.

This clonotype was seen a handful of times. The chain links TRBV5-1 to TRBJ2-2; 7 bases match TRBD2. The CDR3 has 16 amino acids. In germline, CDR1 is SGHRS, CDR2 YFSETQ. V lost 0 bases and J lost 5; bases outside the gene matches: 7. The CDR3 here is CASSLARGDGTGELFF. The CDR3 bases are TGCGCCAGCAGCTTGGCTCGGGGGGACGGAACCGGGGAGCTGTTTTTT.

There are a few counts of this clonotype. The chain recombines TRBV6-5 with TRBJ2-5; 10 bases agree with TRBD2. The trim removed 8 bases at V and 3 bases at J, leaving 6 bases unmatched. CDR1 and CDR2 from the germline V gene are MNHEY and SVGAGI. The CDR3 is 14 amino acids. The CDR3 spells CASYERGGEETQYF. CDR3 DNA: TGTGCCAGCTATGAGCGGGGGGGCGAAGAGACCCAGTACTTC.

This clonotype was observed a few times. This rearrangement joins TRBV10-3 to TRBJ2-7; no clear D. The CDR3 extends over 14 amino acids. The ends were cut back, 8 bases at V and 7 bases at J, with 21 bases in the middle. The germline CDR1 and CDR2 sequences are ENHRY and SYGVKD. CDR3 DNA: TGTGCCATCTCCACTGCGAGTCTTATGGAAGAGCAGTACTTC. It translates to CAISTASLMEEQYF.